This T cell receptor beta chain was captured in a study of beta chain features in type 1 diabetes. Study outcomes and limitations: Shortening of TCRB CDR3s, moderate but significant, appeared in all four CD4+ subsets of Type 1 diabetes patients. The naive, central memory and Treg TCRB repertoires of patients appeared to be more similar to one another than those of healthy donors.

There are a few counts of this clone. The antigen remains unidentified. A sort by CD45RO/CCR7/CD25/CD127/CD95/CD27 yielded CD4+ naive, central memory, regulatory and stem cell-like memory cells. In germline, CDR1 is SGHRS, CDR2 YFSETQ. Trimming left V 4 bases short and J 3 bases short, with 13 bases between. CDR3 length: 14 residues. What was sequenced were expressed TCRB transcripts, since all of the isolated RNA had been reverse transcribed. Mean read depth for naive, central memory and regulatory T cell samples was about 3.6 million reads. Sequenced by immunoSEQ multiplex PCR; TCRdb stores in-frame clones only, minus some. The sample consists of around 190,000 clones, around an eighth of them appearing once.

The V gene is TRBV5-1, the J gene TRBJ1-1; perhaps TRBD1 as D (5 bases). Sequences were obtained from central memory CD4+ T cells from blood. The clonotype comes from a woman aged 18-29 years in good health. This CDR3 is CASSTGTQDTEAFF. For the CDR3, the DNA is TGCGCCAGCAGCACCGGGACTCAGGACACTGAAGCTTTCTTT.